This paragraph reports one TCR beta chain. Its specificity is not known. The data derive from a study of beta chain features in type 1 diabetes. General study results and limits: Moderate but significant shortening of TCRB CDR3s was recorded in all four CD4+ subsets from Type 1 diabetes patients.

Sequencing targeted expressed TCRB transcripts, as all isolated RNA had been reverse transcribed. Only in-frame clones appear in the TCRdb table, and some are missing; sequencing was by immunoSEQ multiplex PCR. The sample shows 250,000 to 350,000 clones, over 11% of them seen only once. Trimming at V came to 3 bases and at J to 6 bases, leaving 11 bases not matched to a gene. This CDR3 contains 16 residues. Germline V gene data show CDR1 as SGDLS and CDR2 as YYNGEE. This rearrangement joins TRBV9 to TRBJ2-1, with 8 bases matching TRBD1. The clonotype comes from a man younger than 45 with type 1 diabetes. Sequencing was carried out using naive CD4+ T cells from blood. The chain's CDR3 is CASSESGNRGANEQFF. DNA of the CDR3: TGTGCCAGCAGCGAGTCCGGGAACAGGGGGGCCAATGAGCAGTTCTTC.